The 21 T cell receptor beta chains below all came from one sample that was sequenced in a study of T cells after yellow fever vaccination. TCRdb reprocessed the 5' RACE reads via MiXCR and lists one record per CDR3 protein. The data show fewer than 450,000 distinct CDR3 sequences, with around 10% seen just once and more than 15% held by the top ten. This sample comprised PBMCs, obtained on the day of the first yellow fever vaccination. Receptors originate from a man aged 18 to 35 who received the YFV17D yellow fever vaccine.

This chain links TRBV6-2 or TRBV6-3 with TRBJ1-5; D is unclear. Germline CDR1 reads MNHEY; CDR2 reads SVGEGT. The germline V and J ends were trimmed by 6 bases and 7 bases, with 22 bases remaining between them. The CDR3 has 16 amino acids. The CDR3 region has the DNA TGTGCCAGCAGCCGGGAGCACAAACTCACCACACAGCCCCAGCATTTT. Residues: CASSREHKLTTQPQHF.

This clonotype was picked up a small number of times. V gene TRBV4-2 combines with J gene TRBJ2-7; 8 bases fit TRBD1. The CDR3 covers 18 residues. CDR1 and CDR2 from the germline V gene are LGHNA and YNFKEQ. Trimming at V came to 0 bases and at J to 4 bases, leaving 14 bases not matched to a gene. CDR3 nucleotides: TGTGCCAGCAGCCAAGAAAGCCCAGGGGGCTCTATCCTTTACGAGCAGTACTTC. Protein sequence: CASSQESPGGSILYEQYF.

This clonotype was seen only a few times. The chain joins TRBV7-2 to TRBJ2-5; tentatively, D is TRBD1 (6 bases). Per germline, CDR1 SGHTA and CDR2 FQGNSA. This CDR3 spans 14 amino acids. Trimming shortened V by 4 bases and J by 2 bases, and 11 bases separated the two germline ends. The CDR3 region has the DNA TGTGCCAGCAGCTGGTGGACAGAACAAGAGACCCAGTACTTC. Its translation is CASSWWTEQETQYF.

This clonotype has more than one count but fewer than ten. V and J are TRBV4-2 and TRBJ1-4; D is uncertain. CDR1 and CDR2 from the germline V gene are LGHNA and YNFKEQ. Trimming pared 0 bases from V and 13 bases from J, leaving 9 bases between. The CDR3 length is 12 residues. CDR3 in DNA: TGTGCCAGCAGCCAAGAGAAACAGAGACTGTTTTTT. It encodes CASSQEKQRLFF.

In its sample, this clonotype was seen a few times. The chain combines TRBV2 with TRBJ2-5; 7 nucleotides match TRBD1. V dropped 6 bases and J dropped 4; count of bases not matched to a gene: 8. Germline V gene sequence: CDR1 SNHLY, CDR2 FYNNEI. This CDR3 is 14 amino acids long. The CDR3 DNA sequence: TGTGCCAGCAGGGTTACAGGGGTTGGAGAGACCCAGTACTTC. Its protein product is CASRVTGVGETQYF.

This clonotype was recorded a few times. J is TRBJ2-2 and V is TRBV6-2 or TRBV6-3, with D possibly TRBD2 on 5 matching bases. The V gene lost 7 bases and the J gene lost 0 bases, with 15 bases spanning the gap. CDR1 is MNHEY and CDR2 is SVGEGT in the germline V gene. This CDR3 contains 16 residues. The CDR3 region is CASTNGLSANTGELFF. The CDR3 DNA reads TGTGCCAGCACCAATGGACTGTCCGCGAACACCGGGGAGCTGTTTTTT.

This clonotype was counted ten times or more. J is TRBJ2-2 and V is TRBV7-2; TRBD2 might be the D (5 bases). Trimming pared 5 bases from V and 5 bases from J, leaving 12 bases between. This CDR3 has 14 amino acids. The germline gives CDR1 SGHTA, CDR2 FQGNSA. The CDR3 nucleotides read TGTGCCAGCAGCATCGGGTGGGAGACCGGGGAGCTGTTTTTT. It codes for CASSIGWETGELFF.

This chain connects TRBV7-6 to TRBJ2-3; unclear D gene. The V and J ends lost 1 base and 5 bases respectively, with 22 bases between them. The CDR3 extends over 18 amino acids. From germline, CDR1 is SGHVS and CDR2 FNYEAQ. Here the CDR3 DNA reads TGTGCCAGCAGCTTAGATCCCCCGTCTCTGCTGCGAGTAGATACGCAGTATTTT. Translation gives CASSLDPPSLLRVDTQYF.

This clonotype was found many times. The V call is TRBV6-5, the J call TRBJ1-1, with D unresolved. Germline V gives CDR1 MNHEY, CDR2 SVGAGI. V lost 7 bases to trimming and J lost 2 bases, with 5 bases between them. CDR3 length: 11 amino acids. Here the CDR3 DNA reads TGTGCCAGCAAAGCAAACACTGAAGCTTTCTTT. Translation: CASKANTEAFF.

This clonotype was counted at least ten times. The chain has TRBV19 and TRBJ1-2; D unresolved. Germline V gene sequence: CDR1 LNHDA, CDR2 SQIVND (reference sequence). V gave up 5 bases and J gave up 0 bases, with 13 bases separating them. This CDR3 has 15 amino acids. Here the CDR3 DNA reads TGTGCCAGTAGTCCGATGGACGGGGCTAACTATGGCTACACCTTC. Residues: CASSPMDGANYGYTF.

The chain employs TRBV9 and TRBJ1-2, with 9 bases fitting TRBD1. The V gene end was trimmed by 4 bases and the J gene end by 1 base; junction bases not matched to a gene: 2. This CDR3 spans 14 amino acids. Germline V gene sequence: CDR1 SGDLS, CDR2 YYNGEE. CDR3 bases: TGTGCCAGCAGCAGGGGACAGGGTAACTATGGCTACACCTTC. Its translation is CASSRGQGNYGYTF.

This clonotype was observed a few times. This chain links TRBV29-1 with TRBJ1-2; D not certain. Germline-derived CDR1 and CDR2 are SQVTM and ANQGSEA. Trimming pared 2 bases from V and 2 bases from J, leaving 9 bases between. The CDR3 spans 13 residues. The CDR3 loop is CSVEPGSNYGYTF. The CDR3 nucleotides are TGCAGCGTTGAACCGGGCAGCAACTATGGCTACACCTTC. Full variable domain (missing parts from reference TRBV29-1 and TRBJ1-2): SAVISQKPSRDICQRGTSLTIQCQVDSQVTMMFWYRQQPGQSLTLIATANQGSEATYESGFVIDKFPISRPNLTFSTLTVSNMSPEDSSIYLCSVEPGSNYGYTFGSGTRLTVV.

This chain links TRBV10-3 with TRBJ2-2, with 7 nucleotides matching TRBD1. V was clipped by 0 bases and J by 6 bases; unmatched bases: 7. The CDR3 length is 16 residues. CDR1 is ENHRY, CDR2 SYGVKD, per germline. The CDR3, as DNA: TGTGCCATCAGTGAGTCGGCACAGGGGTATGCCGGGGAGCTGTTTTTT. Its translation: CAISESAQGYAGELFF.

The chain has TRBV4-3 and TRBJ2-3; D perhaps matches TRBD1 (5 bases). The CDR3 sequence is 19 residues long. V shed 4 bases and J shed 0 bases, with 23 bases lying between them. Germline CDR1 LGHNA, CDR2 YSLEER. The CDR3 DNA reads TGCGCCAGCAGCCCAACGCTAATTGACAGAGCCATTAGCACAGATACGCAGTATTTT. It is translated as CASSPTLIDRAISTDTQYF.

This chain connects TRBV12-3 or TRBV12-4 to TRBJ1-3; D call uncertain. This CDR3 has 14 residues. V was clipped by 3 bases and J by 0 bases, with 6 bases between them. The chain's CDR3 is CASSFETSGNTIYF. In DNA form, the CDR3 reads TGTGCCAGCAGTTTTGAGACCTCTGGAAACACCATATATTTT.

This clonotype was seen a few times. The CDR3 DNA reads TGTGCCTCTAGGGGCGGGTACGAGCAGTACGTC. Translation gives CASRGGYEQYV. The J gene is TRBJ2-7, the V gene TRBV28, with D perhaps assigned TRBD1 or TRBD2 (5 bases each). Germline V gene lookup returns CDR1 MDHEN and CDR2 SYDVKM. The CDR3 consists of 11 residues. V was trimmed by 11 bases and J by 4 bases, leaving 12 bases between them.

The chain employs TRBV10-3 and TRBJ2-3, with 12 bases that match TRBD2. The CDR3 covers 17 residues. CDR1 and CDR2 (germline): ENHRY, SYGVKD. Trimming at V came to 1 base and at J to 2 bases, leaving 4 bases not matched to a gene. Written as DNA, the CDR3 is TGTGCCATCAGTGAGTGGCTAGCGGGGGGGACCACAGATACGCAGTATTTT. This codes for CAISEWLAGGTTDTQYF.

The rearrangement joins TRBV4-3 to TRBJ1-2, with D possibly being TRBD1 (6 bases). V was clipped by 4 bases and J by 5 bases, with 11 bases between them. This CDR3 spans 13 amino acids. Germline lookup yields CDR1 LGHNA and CDR2 YSLEER. The CDR3 is CASSRHREYGYTF. The CDR3 nucleotides are TGCGCCAGCAGCCGCCACAGGGAATATGGCTACACCTTC.

This clonotype was counted a few times. DNA for the CDR3: TGTGCCAGCAGCCCCCGCGCTGGAAACACCATATATTTT. This sequence encodes CASSPRAGNTIYF. The chain has TRBV7-2 and TRBJ1-3, with no clear D. The ends were cut back, 5 bases at V and 2 bases at J, with 7 bases in the middle. The CDR3 covers 13 residues. Germline values: CDR1 SGHTA, CDR2 FQGNSA.

This clonotype turned up a few times. The chain links TRBV12-3 or TRBV12-4 to TRBJ1-1, with unresolved D. Trimming stripped 5 bases from V and 1 base from J, with 8 bases between. CDR3 size: 13 residues. The CDR3 DNA sequence: TGTGCCAGCAGTAATAGACAGAACACTGAAGCTTTCTTT. Its protein is CASSNRQNTEAFF.

This clonotype was observed a few times. The J gene is TRBJ2-1, the V gene TRBV12-3 or TRBV12-4, with 9 nucleotides matching TRBD2. V gave up 3 bases and J gave up 12 bases; unmatched junction bases: 9. This CDR3 spans 14 amino acids. This chain's CDR3 is CASSFAGGGGAQFF. The CDR3 nucleotides read TGTGCCAGCAGTTTCGCGGGGGGGGGCGGGGCGCAGTTCTTC.